This record looks at one T cell receptor (beta chain) sequence and its context. Measured with immunoSEQ multiplex PCR; TCRdb has only the in-frame clones, and not every one. The table records 200,000 or so clones, about 85% of them present only once. V was pared by 6 bases and J by 4 bases, with 9 bases of the junction left unmatched. CDR3 size: 14 residues. Germline V lookup: CDR1 SNHLY, CDR2 FYNNEI. This sample was included in a study of blood T cell repertoires in COVID-19. Across the study: Spain, Italy and the United States supplied samples that represented acute and convalescent COVID-19.

The sample taken for sequencing was peripheral blood. This chain uses TRBV2 with TRBJ2-7; 7 bases are shared with TRBD1. This receptor was obtained from a woman aged 55-69 years who had recovered from COVID-19. CDR3 region: CASSRQGNLYEQYF. CDR3 nucleotides: TGTGCCAGCAGCCGACAGGGAAATCTTTACGAGCAGTACTTC. The variable domain in full, with the rest retrieved from reference TRBV2 and TRBJ2-7, is EPEVTQTPSHQVTQMGQEVILRCVPISNHLYFYWYRQILGQKVEFLVSFYNNEISEKSEIFDDQFSVERPDGSNFTLKIRSTKLEDSAMYFCASSRQGNLYEQYFGPGTRLTVT.